The clone carrying this TCR beta chain was recorded a few times. The data are from a study of blood T cell repertoires in COVID-19. Background on the study: From T cells, B-cell-depleted T cells, or PBMCs came the material, which was cDNA or gDNA.

Patients in Seattle were enrolled during active infection, then followed longitudinally. Libraries were prepared by immunoSEQ multiplex PCR; TCRdb keeps only in-frame clonotypes and omits some of them. The sample lists 300,000 to 400,000 clones, around 87% occurring once. The CDR3 runs 14 residues. Germline CDR1 is LGHDT and CDR2 is YNNKEL (reference sequence). The junction had 1 base not matched to a gene; V was cut back by 0 bases and J by 2 bases. Sequencing was carried out using peripheral blood. The TCR originated in a woman in her 50s with COVID-19, enrolled during active disease. The gene calls are TRBV3-1 (or the pseudogene TRBV3-2) and TRBJ2-7; 7 bases agree with TRBD2. CDR3 nucleotides: TGTGCCAGCAGCCAAGAGCTAGCGGCCTACGAGCAGTACTTC. Its translation: CASSQELAAYEQYF.